Below, 32 T cell receptor beta chains from the same sample are listed, as sequenced in a study of shared clonotypes between healthy human individuals. Assay: immunoSEQ multiplex PCR; the TCRdb copy retains only in-frame clones and omits some. The repertoire consists of some 680,000 clones, with approximately 73% occurring once and the leading ten covering roughly 1.9%. Sequencing was done on a sample of memory CD4+ T cells sorted from blood. Subset of the sample: CD45RA-negative fraction. The receptors shown here come from a young woman in good health.

The chain recombines TRBV4-1 with TRBJ2-2; D gene ambiguous. CDR3 length equals 19 residues. V lost 0 bases and J 0 bases, leaving 17 bases between the germline ends. From germline, CDR1 is MGHRA and CDR2 YSYEKL. CDR3 sequence: CASSQDLPGPTPNTGELFF. DNA of the CDR3: TGCGCCAGCAGCCAAGACCTCCCCGGCCCTACCCCGAACACCGGGGAGCTGTTTTTT.

The rearrangement joins TRBV6-5 to TRBJ1-4; possible D gene TRBD1, 5 bases. Germline values: CDR1 MNHEY, CDR2 SVGAGI. This CDR3 spans 14 amino acids. The germline V and J ends were trimmed by 0 bases and 6 bases, with 8 bases remaining between them. The CDR3 coding sequence is TGTGCCAGCAGTTACTCTGGCAGGGATGAAAAACTGTTTTTT. This codes for CASSYSGRDEKLFF.

V is TRBV5-1 and J is TRBJ1-4; D gene uncertain. V gave up 4 bases and J gave up 1 base, with 14 bases separating them. Per the germline V gene, CDR1 is SGHRS and CDR2 is YFSETQ. The CDR3 totals 16 residues. Here the CDR3 reads CASSTGRTGTNEKLFF. The CDR3 bases are TGCGCCAGCAGCACCGGGAGGACGGGAACTAATGAAAAACTGTTTTTT.

The chain has TRBV5-4 and TRBJ2-7; 8 bases agree with TRBD1. The germline CDR1 and CDR2 sequences are SGHNT and YYREEE (reference sequence). The J segment lost 2 bases and the V segment lost 5 bases, leaving 6 bases of the junction unmatched. The CDR3 runs to 14 residues. The CDR3 DNA follows: TGTGCCAGCAGATCCAAGGGACAGGCCTACGAGCAGTACTTC. Amino acid sequence: CASRSKGQAYEQYF.

V is TRBV28 and J is TRBJ2-2; 9 nucleotides agree with TRBD1. With V trimmed by 6 bases and J by 5 bases, 7 bases remained unmatched. CDR3 size: 15 residues. Looked up from germline, CDR1 is MDHEN and CDR2 is SYDVKM. The CDR3 sequence is CASSPGQGKTGELFF. CDR3 bases: TGTGCCAGCAGCCCAGGACAGGGGAAAACCGGGGAGCTGTTTTTT.

This clone was observed at least ten times. This sequence joins TRBV25-1 and TRBJ2-2, with 10 nucleotides matching TRBD2. Germline V CDR1 and CDR2: MGHDK, SYGVNS. CDR3 size: 15 residues. Germline trimming cut 3 bases from V and 6 bases from J; bases unmatched to any gene: 4. In DNA, the CDR3 is TGTGCCAGCAGTGAGTCTAGCGGGAGACCCGGGGAGCTGTTTTTT. This sequence encodes CASSESSGRPGELFF.

Written as DNA, the CDR3 is TGTGCCAGCGGCACTAGCGCTCCCTACGAGCAGTACTTC. It is translated as CASGTSAPYEQYF. The genes are TRBV6-5 and TRBJ2-7, with TRBD2 identical over 7 bases. The CDR3 loop spans 13 amino acids. V trimming: 8 bases; J trimming: 2 bases; junction bases outside the gene matches: 6. Germline CDR1 reads MNHEY; CDR2 reads SVGAGI.

This chain joins TRBV7-9 and TRBJ1-4, with D uncertain. The length of the CDR3 is 14 residues. Germline V gene lookup returns CDR1 SEHNR and CDR2 FQNEAQ (reference sequence). Trimming removed 3 bases at V and 5 bases at J, with 10 bases between. The CDR3 spells CASSLGLENEKLFF. For the CDR3, the DNA is TGTGCCAGCAGCTTGGGGTTGGAGAATGAAAAACTGTTTTTT.

The rearrangement links TRBV2 to TRBJ2-1; 8 bases are shared with TRBD2. Germline V gene lookup returns CDR1 SNHLY and CDR2 FYNNEI. The length of the CDR3 is 15 residues. The ends lost 6 bases at V and 6 bases at J; junction bases unmatched: 10. The CDR3 DNA reads as TGTGCCAGCAGGGAGCGGGAGCTTGCATCCAATGAGCAGTTCTTC. As protein: CASRERELASNEQFF.

The chain couples TRBV9 to TRBJ2-6, with 7 bases fitting TRBD1. The CDR3 loop spans 18 amino acids. Trimming removed 2 bases from V and 1 base from J; junction bases left unmatched: 9. Per germline, CDR1 SGDLS and CDR2 YYNGEE. The CDR3 bases are TGTGCCAGCAGCGTGAGACAGGGAATCCTTTCTGGGGCCAACGTCCTGACTTTC. Residues: CASSVRQGILSGANVLTF.

The CDR3 loop reads CATSREYIAGYGYTF. CDR3 nucleotide sequence: TGTGCCACCAGCAGAGAATATATCGCAGGGTATGGCTACACCTTC. The V call is TRBV15, the J call TRBJ1-2; D possibly corresponds to TRBD1 (5 bases). From germline, CDR1 is LNHNV and CDR2 YYDKDF (reference sequence). CDR3 length: 15 amino acids. V was shortened by 0 bases and J by 5 bases, with 13 bases between the two germline ends.

This chain links TRBV6-1 with TRBJ1-5; D remains ambiguous. Trimming took off 4 bases at V and 5 bases at J, with 9 bases between the two ends. From germline, CDR1 is MNHNS and CDR2 SASEGT. The CDR3 is 13 amino acids. The CDR3 sequence is CASSGGFDQPQHF. DNA of the CDR3: TGTGCCAGCAGTGGCGGGTTCGATCAGCCCCAGCATTTT.

This rearrangement joins TRBV14 to TRBJ2-5; D might be TRBD2 (6 bases). This CDR3 has 15 amino acids. Per the germline V gene, CDR1 is SGHDN and CDR2 is FVKESK. Trimming cost V 4 bases and J 5 bases, with 17 bases left between them. CDR3 amino acids: CASSRRDFKRETQYF. In DNA, the CDR3 is TGTGCCAGCAGCCGCCGGGACTTTAAACGGGAGACCCAGTACTTC.

The chain carries TRBV11-2 and TRBJ2-3, with D perhaps TRBD1 (6 bases). The V end lost 1 base, the J end lost 5 bases, and 16 bases lay between the germline ends. The CDR3 length is 16 residues. Germline assignment: CDR1 SGHAT and CDR2 FQNNGV. Written as DNA, the CDR3 is TGTGCCAGCAGCTTAGGGTTGGGCCAGGGGCAAGATACGCAGTATTTT. This codes for CASSLGLGQGQDTQYF. Complete variable domain (other parts from reference TRBV11-2 and TRBJ2-3): EAGVAQSPRYKIIEKRQSVAFWCNPISGHATLYWYQQILGQGPKLLIQFQNNGVVDDSQLPKDRFSAERLKGVDSTLKIQPAKLEDSAVYLCASSLGLGQGQDTQYFGPGTRLTVL.

With respect to this clone: In the same sample, other DNA sequences code for this CDR3. The rearrangement links TRBV5-4 to TRBJ2-7; D gene ambiguous. The CDR3 is 13 residues long. Germline V gene sequence: CDR1 SGHNT, CDR2 YYREEE (reference sequence). V gave up 1 base and J gave up 3 bases, with 8 bases separating them. The CDR3 loop is CASSLKGGYEQYF. The CDR3 DNA sequence: TGTGCCAGCAGCTTGAAGGGCGGCTACGAGCAGTACTTC.

The rearrangement uses TRBV11-2 and TRBJ2-7, with D possibly matching TRBD2 (7 bases). CDR1 is SGHAT, CDR2 FQNNGV, per germline. Deletions cut 5 bases from V and 3 bases from J, with 14 bases between. The length of the CDR3 is 14 residues. The CDR3 reads CASSHQRDNYEQYF. CDR3 nucleotide sequence: TGTGCCAGCAGCCACCAGCGGGACAACTACGAGCAGTACTTC.

V is TRBV6-5 and J is TRBJ2-5; TRBD1 or TRBD2 may be the D gene (5 bases each). Per germline, CDR1 MNHEY and CDR2 SVGAGI. V was trimmed by 10 bases and J by 4 bases, leaving 16 bases between them. The CDR3 covers 13 residues. The DNA of the CDR3 is TGTGCCACCGTTGGGACGCCGGGAGAGACCCAGTACTTC. This translates into CATVGTPGETQYF.

This clone has just a few counts. This chain's CDR3 is CASSPSGQWGYTF. For the CDR3, the DNA is TGTGCCAGCAGCCCGAGCGGACAGTGGGGCTACACCTTC. The chain carries TRBV7-9 and TRBJ1-2, with a tentative D call TRBD1 (6 bases). Germline V gene data show CDR1 as SEHNR and CDR2 as FQNEAQ (reference sequence). This CDR3 region has 13 residues. V was pared by 5 bases and J by 8 bases, with 15 bases between.

The genes are TRBV5-1 and TRBJ2-1; 9 bases map to TRBD2. CDR1 is SGHRS and CDR2 is YFSETQ in the germline V gene. With 2 bases clipped from V and 4 bases from J, the junction kept 7 bases outside the gene matches. The CDR3 is 16 residues long. The CDR3 nucleotides read TGCGCCAGCAGCTTCTTAAGCGGGAGGACTTACAATGAGCAGTTCTTC. This gives the protein CASSFLSGRTYNEQFF. Based on the CDR3 plus reference TRBV5-1 and TRBJ2-1, the full variable domain is KAGVTQTPRYLIKTRGQQVTLSCSPISGHRSVSWYQQTPGQGLQFLFEYFSETQRNKGNFPGRFSGRQFSNSRSEMNVSTLELGDSALYLCASSFLSGRTYNEQFFGPGTRLTVL.

The genes are TRBV28 and TRBJ2-7; 9 nucleotides agree with TRBD1. V lost 4 bases to trimming and J lost 2 bases; unmatched junction nucleotides: 6. In germline, CDR1 is MDHEN, CDR2 SYDVKM. The CDR3 sequence is 15 residues long. The CDR3 loop reads CASSSRDRVTYEQYF. CDR3 nucleotide sequence: TGTGCCAGCAGTTCCCGGGACAGGGTTACCTACGAGCAGTACTTC. Combining the CDR3 with reference TRBV28 and TRBJ2-7 gives the whole variable domain DVKVTQSSRYLVKRTGEKVFLECVQDMDHENMFWYRQDPGLGLRLIYFSYDVKMKEKGDIPEGYSVSREKKERFSLILESASTNQTSMYLCASSSRDRVTYEQYFGPGTRLTVT.

The chain combines TRBV4-1 with TRBJ1-3, with D unclear. This CDR3 region has 12 residues. V lost 2 bases and J lost 3, with 2 bases in between. The germline CDR1 and CDR2 sequences are MGHRA and YSYEKL. CDR3 nucleotides: TGCGCCAGCAGCCAAATTGGAAACACCATATATTTT. This codes for CASSQIGNTIYF.

The chain recombines TRBV5-6 with TRBJ1-4; D remains ambiguous. Germline values: CDR1 SGHDT, CDR2 YYEEEE. Between the trimmed V and J ends, which lost 0 bases and 0 bases, there was a span of 6 bases. CDR3 length equals 15 residues. Here the CDR3 reads CASSLAGTTNEKLFF. The CDR3 region has the DNA TGTGCCAGCAGCTTGGCCGGAACAACTAATGAAAAACTGTTTTTT. The full variable domain, with the rest looked up from reference TRBV5-6 and TRBJ1-4, is DAGVTQSPTHLIKTRGQQVTLRCSPKSGHDTVSWYQQALGQGPQFIFQYYEEEERQRGNFPDRFSGHQFPNYSSELNVNALLLGDSALYLCASSLAGTTNEKLFFGSGTQLSVL.

This chain uses TRBV7-9 with TRBJ2-5; 9 bases map to TRBD2. Germline assignment: CDR1 SEHNR and CDR2 FQNEAQ (reference sequence). The ends lost 5 bases at V and 5 bases at J; junction bases unmatched: 9. The CDR3 runs 15 residues. DNA for the CDR3: TGTGCCAGCAGCGCTAGAATAGCGGGAGCTGAGACCCAGTACTTC. Translated: CASSARIAGAETQYF.

The gene calls are TRBV7-8 and TRBJ2-2; possible D gene TRBD2, 5 bases. The V end lost 1 base, the J end lost 7 bases, and 10 bases lay between the germline ends. The CDR3 length is 14 residues. CDR1 SGHVS and CDR2 FQNEAQ come from the germline V gene. Here the CDR3 reads CASSLGARGGELFF. The CDR3 nucleotides are TGTGCCAGCAGCTTAGGCGCCCGGGGCGGGGAGCTGTTTTTT.

This clone was seen a handful of times. V is TRBV7-9 and J is TRBJ1-4; TRBD1 matches at 8 bases. Per germline, CDR1 SEHNR and CDR2 FQNEAQ (reference sequence). The CDR3 has 18 residues. V trimming: 4 bases; J trimming: 6 bases; junction bases outside the gene matches: 16. This CDR3 reads CASSYGQGGPFGYEKLFF. DNA of the CDR3: TGTGCCAGCAGCTACGGACAGGGCGGGCCTTTCGGGTATGAAAAACTGTTTTTT.

The rearrangement links TRBV23-1 to TRBJ2-7, with 10 positions matching TRBD1. TRBV23-1 has ORF status, its function being uncertain. Trimming removed 0 bases from V and 2 bases from J; junction bases left unmatched: 13. This CDR3 spans 19 amino acids. The CDR3 sequence: CASSQSYGTGVRAPYEQYF. The CDR3 DNA sequence: TGCGCCAGCAGTCAATCGTATGGGACAGGGGTTAGGGCGCCCTACGAGCAGTACTTC.

Concerning this clone itself: Other DNA variants within this sample encode the same CDR3. The chain combines TRBV7-2 with TRBJ2-6; a possible D gene is TRBD2 (5 bases). Per germline, CDR1 SGHTA and CDR2 FQGNSA. The CDR3 runs 15 residues. V lost 1 base and J lost 1, with 5 bases in between. The chain's CDR3 is CASSLGGSGANVLTF. The CDR3 DNA sequence: TGTGCCAGCAGCTTAGGAGGGTCTGGGGCCAACGTCCTGACTTTC.

This clone has just a few counts. The chain employs TRBV19 and TRBJ2-3; D tentatively fits TRBD1 or TRBD2 (7 bases each). The V end was cut by 4 bases, the J end by 5 bases, with 16 bases between. There are 15 residues in the CDR3. Looked up from germline, CDR1 is LNHDA and CDR2 is SQIVND (reference sequence). CDR3 coding DNA: TGTGCCAGTAGTAGAAAACAGGGGAGGGTAGATACGCAGTATTTT. Translating gives CASSRKQGRVDTQYF.

The chain employs TRBV15 and TRBJ2-1, with a tentative D call TRBD2 (5 bases). This CDR3 spans 14 amino acids. V lost 0 bases to trimming and J lost 12 bases, with 15 bases between them. In germline, CDR1 is LNHNV, CDR2 YYDKDF (reference sequence). The chain's CDR3 is CATSRDPAEGRQFF. The DNA of the CDR3 is TGTGCCACCAGCAGAGATCCGGCAGAGGGTAGGCAGTTCTTC.

This chain connects TRBV18 to TRBJ2-6; 12 positions match TRBD1. The CDR3 length is 18 residues. J lost 2 bases, V lost 6 bases, and 8 bases had no gene match. Germline V gene sequence: CDR1 KGHSH, CDR2 LQKENI. The DNA of the CDR3 is TGTGCCAGCTCGGGGACAGGGGGCGCTTCCCCTGGGGCCAACGTCCTGACTTTC. Protein product: CASSGTGGASPGANVLTF.

A word on this clone: Distinct nucleotide sequences in the sample also encode this CDR3. V gene TRBV18 combines with J gene TRBJ1-5; D not resolved. CDR3 length: 12 residues. CDR1 KGHSH and CDR2 LQKENI come from the germline V gene. Trimming removed 0 bases at V and 6 bases at J, with 3 bases between. The CDR3 DNA sequence: TGTGCCAGCTCACCACCGGGTCAGCCCCAGCATTTT. This encodes CASSPPGQPQHF.

This sequence joins TRBV5-1 and TRBJ2-3; weak D call: TRBD1 (5 bases). With 0 bases removed from V and 4 bases from J, the gap between germline ends came to 12 bases. The CDR3 extends over 15 amino acids. Germline loops: CDR1 SGHRS, CDR2 YFSETQ. Here the CDR3 reads CASSLEGRAADTQYF. CDR3 coding DNA: TGCGCCAGCAGCTTGGAGGGCAGGGCGGCAGATACGCAGTATTTT.